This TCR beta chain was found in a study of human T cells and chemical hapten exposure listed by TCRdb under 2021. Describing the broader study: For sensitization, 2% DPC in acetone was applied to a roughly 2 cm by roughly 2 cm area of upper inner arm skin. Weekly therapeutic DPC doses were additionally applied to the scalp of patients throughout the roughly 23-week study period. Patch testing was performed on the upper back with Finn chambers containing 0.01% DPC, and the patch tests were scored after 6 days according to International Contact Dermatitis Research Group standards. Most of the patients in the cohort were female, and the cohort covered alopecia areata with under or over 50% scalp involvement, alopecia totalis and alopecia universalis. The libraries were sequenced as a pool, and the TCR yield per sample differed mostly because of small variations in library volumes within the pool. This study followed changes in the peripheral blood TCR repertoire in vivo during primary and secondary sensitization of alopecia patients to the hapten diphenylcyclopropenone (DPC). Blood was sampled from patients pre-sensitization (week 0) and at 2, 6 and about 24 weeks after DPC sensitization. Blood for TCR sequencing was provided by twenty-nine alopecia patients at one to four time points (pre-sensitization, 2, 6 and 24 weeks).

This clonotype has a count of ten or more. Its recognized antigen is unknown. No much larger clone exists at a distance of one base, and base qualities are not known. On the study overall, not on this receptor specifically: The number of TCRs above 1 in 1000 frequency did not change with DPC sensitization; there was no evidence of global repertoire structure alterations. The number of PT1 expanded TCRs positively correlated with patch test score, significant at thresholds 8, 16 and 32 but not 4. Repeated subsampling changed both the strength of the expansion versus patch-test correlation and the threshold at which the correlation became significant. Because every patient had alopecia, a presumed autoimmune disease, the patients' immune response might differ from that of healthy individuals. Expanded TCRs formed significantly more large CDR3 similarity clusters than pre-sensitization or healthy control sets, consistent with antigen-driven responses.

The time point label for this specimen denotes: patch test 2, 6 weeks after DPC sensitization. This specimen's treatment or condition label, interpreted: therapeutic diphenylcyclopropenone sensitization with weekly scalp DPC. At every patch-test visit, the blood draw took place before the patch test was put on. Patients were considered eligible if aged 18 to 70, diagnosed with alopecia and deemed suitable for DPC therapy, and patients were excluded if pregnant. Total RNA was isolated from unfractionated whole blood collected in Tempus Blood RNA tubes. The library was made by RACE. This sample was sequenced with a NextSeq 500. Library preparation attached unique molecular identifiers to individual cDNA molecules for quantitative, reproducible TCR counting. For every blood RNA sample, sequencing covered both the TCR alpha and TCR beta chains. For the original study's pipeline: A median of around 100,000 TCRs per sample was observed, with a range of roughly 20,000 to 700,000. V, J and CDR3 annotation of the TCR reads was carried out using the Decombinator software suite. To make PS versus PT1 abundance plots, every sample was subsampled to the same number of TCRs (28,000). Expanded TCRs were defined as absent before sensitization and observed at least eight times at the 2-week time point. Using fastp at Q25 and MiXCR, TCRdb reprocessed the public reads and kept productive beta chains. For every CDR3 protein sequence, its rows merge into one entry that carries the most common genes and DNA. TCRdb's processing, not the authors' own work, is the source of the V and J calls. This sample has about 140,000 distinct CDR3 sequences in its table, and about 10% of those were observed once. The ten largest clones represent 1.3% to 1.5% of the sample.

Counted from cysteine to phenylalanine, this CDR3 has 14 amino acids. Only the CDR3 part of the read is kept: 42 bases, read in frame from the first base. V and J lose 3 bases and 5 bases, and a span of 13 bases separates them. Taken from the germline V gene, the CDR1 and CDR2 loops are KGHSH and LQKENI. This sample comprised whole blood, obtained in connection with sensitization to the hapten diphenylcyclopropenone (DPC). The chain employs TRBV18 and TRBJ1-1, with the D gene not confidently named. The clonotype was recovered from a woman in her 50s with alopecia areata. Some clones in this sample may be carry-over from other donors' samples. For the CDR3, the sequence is CASSPGIGYTEAFF. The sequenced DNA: TGTGCCAGCTCACCGGGGATAGGCTATACTGAAGCTTTCTTT. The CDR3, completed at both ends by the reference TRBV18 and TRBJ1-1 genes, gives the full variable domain NAGVMQNPRHLVRRRGQEARLRCSPMKGHSHVYWYRQLPEEGLKFMVYLQKENIIDESGMPKERFSAEFPKEGPSILRIQQVVRGDSAAYFCASSPGIGYTEAFFGQGTRLTVV.